A selection of T cell receptor beta chains follows, all from one sample in a study of cytomegalovirus exposure and HLA in healthy donors. The table came from immunoSEQ multiplex PCR; TCRdb's copy has only in-frame clones and leaves some out. This sample has fewer than 180,000 clones; 79% occur once, and the top ten carry roughly 6%. The sequenced material came from PBMCs. Source of these receptors: a man aged 45-65 years in good health and CMV-seropositive. CDR3s include the opening cysteine and the closing phenylalanine or tryptophan. Fields, in order: CDR3 protein, J gene, V gene.

cdr3_aa: CASSPGTDSTDTQYF
j_call: TRBJ2-3
v_call: TRBV11-1

cdr3_aa: CASSGTDIKSSGANVLTF
j_call: TRBJ2-6
v_call: TRBV19

cdr3_aa: CASRPGQGLSYEQFF
j_call: TRBJ2-1
v_call: TRBV19

cdr3_aa: CASSSTPAGVTETQYF
j_call: TRBJ2-5
v_call: TRBV6-6

cdr3_aa: CASSMGLGVQQYF
j_call: TRBJ2-7
v_call: TRBV19

cdr3_aa: CASSLTGRGSNARELFF
j_call: TRBJ2-2
v_call: TRBV7-3

cdr3_aa: CASSIGGHSPLHF
j_call: TRBJ1-6
v_call: TRBV19

cdr3_aa: CSARDAGGIYEQYF
j_call: TRBJ2-7
v_call: TRBV29-1

cdr3_aa: CASSLGTDTDYEQYF
j_call: TRBJ2-7
v_call: TRBV7-2

cdr3_aa: CASSFRQASKVTEAFF
j_call: TRBJ1-1
v_call: TRBV7-9

cdr3_aa: CASSVGGVEQFF
j_call: TRBJ2-1
v_call: TRBV2

cdr3_aa: CASSQPQGQGYGYTF
j_call: TRBJ1-2
v_call: TRBV18

cdr3_aa: CASNKMTDLREQYF
j_call: TRBJ2-7
v_call: TRBV28

cdr3_aa: CASSQTGGGTEAFF
j_call: TRBJ1-1
v_call: TRBV14

cdr3_aa: CASSELRWSNQPQHF
j_call: TRBJ1-5
v_call: TRBV2

cdr3_aa: CASSGSNGDTEAFF
j_call: TRBJ1-1
v_call: TRBV6-5

cdr3_aa: CASSQGFGLAFNEQFF
j_call: TRBJ2-1
v_call: TRBV5-4

cdr3_aa: CASSPTSWGTDTQYF
j_call: TRBJ2-3
v_call: TRBV6-5

cdr3_aa: CASIISGLRSYNEQFF
j_call: TRBJ2-1
v_call: TRBV5-8

cdr3_aa: CASGRTGNSYEQYF
j_call: TRBJ2-7
v_call: TRBV6-5

cdr3_aa: CASSGTFPYEQYF
j_call: TRBJ2-7
v_call: TRBV6-1

cdr3_aa: CASRRAGDTGELFF
j_call: TRBJ2-2
v_call: TRBV13

cdr3_aa: CSVAPGQGTYGYTF
j_call: TRBJ1-2
v_call: TRBV29-1

cdr3_aa: CASSPGGNYGYTF
j_call: TRBJ1-2
v_call: TRBV28

cdr3_aa: CAWSVRQGGQPQHF
j_call: TRBJ1-5
v_call: TRBV30

cdr3_aa: CASSYSSENTEAFF
j_call: TRBJ1-1
v_call: TRBV6-5

cdr3_aa: CASSLLGGGEQYF
j_call: TRBJ2-7
v_call: TRBV4-1

cdr3_aa: CASSVGQDPDTQYF
j_call: TRBJ2-3
v_call: TRBV9

cdr3_aa: CASSRGLAGEETQYF
j_call: TRBJ2-5
v_call: TRBV18

cdr3_aa: CASSYGAGGRETQYF
j_call: TRBJ2-5
v_call: TRBV6-5

cdr3_aa: CASSLGQLNEQYF
j_call: TRBJ2-7
v_call: TRBV11-2

cdr3_aa: CASSSLLGLSTDTQYF
j_call: TRBJ2-3
v_call: TRBV27

cdr3_aa: CASSRQIQEGHGYTF
j_call: TRBJ1-2
v_call: TRBV4-1

cdr3_aa: CASSVRSSGANVLTF
j_call: TRBJ2-6
v_call: TRBV9

cdr3_aa: CASSTSGRLDTQYF
j_call: TRBJ2-3
v_call: TRBV7-9

cdr3_aa: CASSYGPYGNEQFF
j_call: TRBJ2-1
v_call: TRBV6-5

cdr3_aa: CASRLAGLTDTQYF
j_call: TRBJ2-3
v_call: TRBV11-2

cdr3_aa: CASSSTGDSPLHF
j_call: TRBJ1-6
v_call: TRBV5-1

cdr3_aa: CASSSGLSADTQYF
j_call: TRBJ2-3
v_call: TRBV7-9

cdr3_aa: CASSLEAYSNQPQHF
j_call: TRBJ1-5
v_call: TRBV5-6

cdr3_aa: CASVRGDEQFF
j_call: TRBJ2-1
v_call: TRBV4-2

cdr3_aa: CASRRSPDGYTF
j_call: TRBJ1-2
v_call: TRBV27

cdr3_aa: CAISGGLSFSYGQYF
j_call: TRBJ2-7
v_call: TRBV10-3

cdr3_aa: CASSLASAGMGRAFF
j_call: TRBJ1-1
v_call: TRBV7-6

cdr3_aa: CASSLGLADHNEQFF
j_call: TRBJ2-1
v_call: TRBV28

cdr3_aa: CASSLTTGSYNEQFF
j_call: TRBJ2-1
v_call: TRBV11-3

cdr3_aa: CASSGQGGTDTQYF
j_call: TRBJ2-3
v_call: TRBV6-5

cdr3_aa: CASSISVVPDTQYF
j_call: TRBJ2-3
v_call: TRBV7-9

cdr3_aa: CASSLGTDNSPLHF
j_call: TRBJ1-6
v_call: TRBV7-9

cdr3_aa: CASSSTGQGKHEQYF
j_call: TRBJ2-7
v_call: TRBV28

cdr3_aa: CASSAETGAGYTF
j_call: TRBJ1-2
v_call: TRBV7-9

cdr3_aa: CASSYGTGMNTGELFF
j_call: TRBJ2-2
v_call: TRBV7-8

cdr3_aa: CASSNSGTGGWTEAFF
j_call: TRBJ1-1
v_call: TRBV7-8

cdr3_aa: CASSMGFLGGVGQPQHF
j_call: TRBJ1-5
v_call: TRBV19

cdr3_aa: CASSPPLQGRPNGYTF
j_call: TRBJ1-2
v_call: TRBV4-2